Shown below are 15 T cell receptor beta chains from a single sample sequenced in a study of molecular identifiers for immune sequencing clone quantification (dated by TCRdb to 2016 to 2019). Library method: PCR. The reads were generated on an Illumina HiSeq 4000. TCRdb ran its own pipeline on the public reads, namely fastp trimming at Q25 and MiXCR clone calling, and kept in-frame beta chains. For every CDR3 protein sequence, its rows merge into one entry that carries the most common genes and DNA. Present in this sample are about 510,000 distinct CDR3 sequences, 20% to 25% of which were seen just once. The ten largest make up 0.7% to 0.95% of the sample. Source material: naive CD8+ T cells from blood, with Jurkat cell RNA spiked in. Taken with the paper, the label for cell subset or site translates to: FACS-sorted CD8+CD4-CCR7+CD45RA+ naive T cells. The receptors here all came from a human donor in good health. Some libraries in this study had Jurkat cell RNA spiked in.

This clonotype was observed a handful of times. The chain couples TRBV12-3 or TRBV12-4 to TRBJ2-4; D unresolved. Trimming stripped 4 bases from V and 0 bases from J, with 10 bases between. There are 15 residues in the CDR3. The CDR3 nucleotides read TGTGCCAGCAGTTGGGAATATCTAGCCAAAAACATTCAGTACTTC. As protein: CASSWEYLAKNIQYF.

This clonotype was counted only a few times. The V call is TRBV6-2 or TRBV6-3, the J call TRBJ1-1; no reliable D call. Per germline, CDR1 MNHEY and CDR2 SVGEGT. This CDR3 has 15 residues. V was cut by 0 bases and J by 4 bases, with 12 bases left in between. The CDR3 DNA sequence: TGTGCCAGCAGTTACTCCGGGCGTATAGGCACTGAAGCTTTCTTT. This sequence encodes CASSYSGRIGTEAFF.

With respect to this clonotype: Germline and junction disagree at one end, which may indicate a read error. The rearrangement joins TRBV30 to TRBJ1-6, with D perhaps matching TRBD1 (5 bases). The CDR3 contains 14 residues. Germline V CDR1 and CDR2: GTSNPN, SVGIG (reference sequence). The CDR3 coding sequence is TGTGCCTGGCCCCCCGGGACTCTTAATTCACCCCCCCACTTT. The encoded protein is CAWPPGTLNSPPHF.

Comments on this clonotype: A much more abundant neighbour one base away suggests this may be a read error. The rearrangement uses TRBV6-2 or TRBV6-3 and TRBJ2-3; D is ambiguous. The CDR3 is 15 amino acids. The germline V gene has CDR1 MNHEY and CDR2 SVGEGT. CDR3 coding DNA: TGTGCCAGCAGTTACCTCACGGACCGCACAGATACGCAGTGTTTT. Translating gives CASSYLTDRTDTQCF.

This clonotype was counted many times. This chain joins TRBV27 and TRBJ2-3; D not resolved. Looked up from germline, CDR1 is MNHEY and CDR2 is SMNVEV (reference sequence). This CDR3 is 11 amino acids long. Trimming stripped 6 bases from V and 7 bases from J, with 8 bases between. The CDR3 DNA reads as TGTGCCAGCAGACACGGGTATACGCAGTATTTT. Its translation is CASRHGYTQYF.

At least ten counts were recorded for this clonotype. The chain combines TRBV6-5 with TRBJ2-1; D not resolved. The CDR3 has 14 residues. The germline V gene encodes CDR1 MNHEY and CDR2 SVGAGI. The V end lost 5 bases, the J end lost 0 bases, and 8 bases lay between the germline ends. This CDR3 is CASSGPTSYNEQFF. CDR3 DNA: TGTGCCAGCAGTGGCCCGACCTCCTACAATGAGCAGTTCTTC.

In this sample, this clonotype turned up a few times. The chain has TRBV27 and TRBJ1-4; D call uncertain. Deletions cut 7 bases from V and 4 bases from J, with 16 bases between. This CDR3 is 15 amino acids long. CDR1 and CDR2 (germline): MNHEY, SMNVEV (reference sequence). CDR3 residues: CASKRYREDNEKLFF. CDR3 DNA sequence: TGTGCCAGCAAGAGGTATCGGGAGGATAATGAAAAACTGTTTTTT.

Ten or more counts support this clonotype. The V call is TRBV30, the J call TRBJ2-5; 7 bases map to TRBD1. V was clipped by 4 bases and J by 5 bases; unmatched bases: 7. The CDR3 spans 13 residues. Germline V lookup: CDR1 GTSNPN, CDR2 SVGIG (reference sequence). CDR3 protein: CAWNRGGHETQYF. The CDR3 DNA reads TGTGCCTGGAACAGGGGCGGTCACGAGACCCAGTACTTC.

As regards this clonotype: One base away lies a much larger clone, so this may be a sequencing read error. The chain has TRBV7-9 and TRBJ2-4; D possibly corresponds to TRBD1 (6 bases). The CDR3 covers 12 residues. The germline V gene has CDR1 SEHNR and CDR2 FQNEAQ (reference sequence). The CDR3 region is CASSSYRDIRYF. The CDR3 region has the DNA TGTGCCAGCAGCTCTTATAGGGACATTCGGTACTTC.

In nucleotides, the CDR3 is TGCGCCAGCAGCCAAGATCTGGCAGATTATATGAACACTGAAGCTTTCTTT. This sequence encodes CASSQDLADYMNTEAFF. The rearrangement joins TRBV4-3 to TRBJ1-1; D not certain. Germline V gives CDR1 LGHNA, CDR2 YSLEER. V lost 0 bases and J 0 bases, leaving 14 bases between the germline ends. CDR3 length: 17 amino acids.

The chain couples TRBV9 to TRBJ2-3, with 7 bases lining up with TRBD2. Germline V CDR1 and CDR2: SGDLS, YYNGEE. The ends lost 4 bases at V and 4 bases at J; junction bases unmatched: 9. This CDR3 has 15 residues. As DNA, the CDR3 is TGTGCCAGCAGCCCCGGGACTATTAGCCCAGATACGCAGTATTTT. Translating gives CASSPGTISPDTQYF.

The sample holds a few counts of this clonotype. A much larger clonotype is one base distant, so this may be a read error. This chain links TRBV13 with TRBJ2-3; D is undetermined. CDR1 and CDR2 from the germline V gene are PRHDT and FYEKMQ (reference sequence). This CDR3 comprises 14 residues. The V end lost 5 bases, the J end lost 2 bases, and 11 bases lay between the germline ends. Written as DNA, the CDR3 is TGTGCCAGCAGCCCCATGAAACCCACAGATACGCAGTATTTT. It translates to CASSPMKPTDTQYF.

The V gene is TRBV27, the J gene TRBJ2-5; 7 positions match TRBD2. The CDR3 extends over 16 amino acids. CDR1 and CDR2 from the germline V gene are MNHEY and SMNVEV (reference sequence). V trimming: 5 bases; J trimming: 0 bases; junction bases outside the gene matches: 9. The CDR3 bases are TGTGCCAGCAGTCACGGGACTACCGAGTACCAAGAGACCCAGTACTTC. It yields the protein CASSHGTTEYQETQYF.

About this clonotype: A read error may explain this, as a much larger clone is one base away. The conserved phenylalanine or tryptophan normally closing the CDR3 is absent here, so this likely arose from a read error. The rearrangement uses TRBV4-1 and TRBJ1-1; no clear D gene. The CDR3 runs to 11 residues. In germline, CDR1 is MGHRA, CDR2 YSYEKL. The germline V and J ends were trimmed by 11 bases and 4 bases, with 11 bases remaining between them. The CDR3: CAAERATEAFL. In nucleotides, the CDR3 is TGCGCCGCCGAGCGGGCCACTGAAGCTTTCCTT.

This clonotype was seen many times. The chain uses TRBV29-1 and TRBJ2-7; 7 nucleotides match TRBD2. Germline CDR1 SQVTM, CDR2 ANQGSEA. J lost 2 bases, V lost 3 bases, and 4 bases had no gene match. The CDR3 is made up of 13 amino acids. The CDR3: CSVEASGPYEQYF. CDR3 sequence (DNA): TGCAGCGTTGAGGCTAGCGGACCCTACGAGCAGTACTTC.